This section outlines one TCR beta chain sequence together with its context. Its antigen is still unknown. This CDR3 has 16 amino acids. Germline V gives CDR1 KGHSH, CDR2 LQKENI. Between the trimmed V and J ends, which lost 5 bases and 0 bases, there was a span of 13 bases. These data come from a study of cytomegalovirus exposure and HLA in healthy donors. Study in general: Within an early data release were tens of millions of unique TCRs drawn from HLA-typed donors.

Overall study results and limits: CMV serostatus was the sole immune exposure data available. CMV antigen specificity of three CMV-associated chains was confirmed in vitro. It was taken for granted in presence/absence analyses that sequencing depth across donors was roughly uniform.

Primers for the PCR totalled 60 Vbeta and 13 Jbeta. Clones were read by immunoSEQ multiplex PCR, and TCRdb kept only the in-frame ones, dropping some. Counted here are over 90,000 clones, about four fifths occurring once; the ten biggest clones make up around an eighth. Sample: PBMCs. The rearrangement links TRBV18 to TRBJ2-2; a weak D match, TRBD1 (6 bases). The receptor comes from a woman in her 70s in good health and CMV-seropositive. The CDR3 DNA sequence: TGTGCCAGCTCAGAGCTCAGGGGCCCGAACACCGGGGAGCTGTTTTTT. This codes for CASSELRGPNTGELFF.